Following are 15 T cell receptor beta chains from one sample sequenced in a study of CD8+ T cells in alopecia areata. The authors extracted RNA and reverse transcribed it into cDNA as the sequencing template. This table comes from immunoSEQ multiplex PCR, and its TCRdb copy is limited to in-frame clones, with some not included. Of roughly 250,000 clones in the sample, 67% are singletons; the top ten hold under 1.5%. The sample was CD4+ T cells sorted from blood, taken at week 0. The receptors here all came from a human donor with alopecia areata.

This rearrangement joins TRBV2 to TRBJ2-7, with D maybe TRBD2 (5 bases). The CDR3 length is 14 residues. CDR1 is SNHLY, CDR2 FYNNEI, per germline. V lost 4 bases, J lost 1 base, and 11 bases lay in between. The CDR3 DNA reads TGTGCCAGCAGTGGGGTCCGGGGATCCTACGAGCAGTACTTC. Its protein product is CASSGVRGSYEQYF.

This chain uses TRBV6-5 with TRBJ2-7, with 7 bases identical to TRBD1. This CDR3 comprises 14 residues. CDR1 and CDR2 (germline): MNHEY, SVGAGI. The J segment lost 4 bases and the V segment lost 1 base, leaving 4 bases of the junction unmatched. The CDR3 coding sequence is TGTGCCAGCAGTTACTATTCAGGGGGATACGAGCAGTACTTC. Amino acids: CASSYYSGGYEQYF.

The V gene is TRBV4-1, the J gene TRBJ2-5; the D gene is possibly TRBD2 (6 bases). Germline loops: CDR1 MGHRA, CDR2 YSYEKL. The V end lost 3 bases, the J end lost 3 bases, and 14 bases lay between the germline ends. The CDR3 runs to 15 residues. The chain's CDR3 is CASSHGLAAEETQYF. Here the CDR3 DNA reads TGCGCCAGCAGCCATGGATTAGCGGCTGAAGAGACCCAGTACTTC.

This clone was recorded a few times. The chain recombines TRBV29-1 with TRBJ2-5; 10 bases fit TRBD2. V shed 7 bases, J shed 2 bases, and the junction held 4 bases outside the gene matches. This CDR3 is built from 13 residues. Germline CDR1 SQVTM, CDR2 ANQGSEA. CDR3 DNA: TGCAGCGGCCTACTAGCGGGGCAAGAGACCCAGTACTTC. Its protein product is CSGLLAGQETQYF. The variable domain in full, completed from reference TRBV29-1 and TRBJ2-5, reads SAVISQKPSRDICQRGTSLTIQCQVDSQVTMMFWYRQQPGQSLTLIATANQGSEATYESGFVIDKFPISRPNLTFSTLTVSNMSPEDSSIYLCSGLLAGQETQYFGPGTRLLVL.

The chain employs TRBV6-1 and TRBJ1-3, with D possibly TRBD1 on 6 matching bases. The germline V gene has CDR1 MNHNS and CDR2 SASEGT. The CDR3 is made up of 14 amino acids. The V end lost 6 bases, the J end lost 0 bases, and 9 bases lay between the germline ends. CDR3 region: CASRDRFSGNTIYF. Written as DNA, the CDR3 is TGTGCCAGCAGGGACAGATTCTCTGGAAACACCATATATTTT.

The J gene is TRBJ1-1, the V gene TRBV29-1, with 8 nucleotides matching TRBD1. J lost 5 bases, V lost 7 bases, and 9 bases had no gene match. Germline lookup yields CDR1 SQVTM and CDR2 ANQGSEA. This CDR3 is 13 amino acids long. CDR3 bases: TGCAGCGCCAGACAGGGGTACGGGACTGAAGCTTTCTTT. Encoded protein: CSARQGYGTEAFF.

This clone occurred once. Other nucleotide sequences from this sample produce the same CDR3. CDR3 amino acids: CAWSRTVNTEAFF. The CDR3 DNA follows: TGTGCCTGGAGTCGAACAGTGAACACTGAAGCTTTCTTT. J is TRBJ1-1 and V is TRBV30; D gene uncertain. Germline V gene lookup returns CDR1 GTSNPN and CDR2 SVGIG (reference sequence). There are 13 residues in the CDR3. V was clipped by 2 bases and J by 0 bases, with 7 bases between them.

V is TRBV18 and J is TRBJ2-7; D perhaps matches TRBD1 (6 bases). The CDR3 is made up of 15 amino acids. Germline CDR1 is KGHSH and CDR2 is LQKENI. V was pared by 0 bases and J by 5 bases, with 14 bases between. The CDR3 loop reads CASSPPGQRTDEQYF. The CDR3 region has the DNA TGTGCCAGCTCACCACCAGGACAGAGGACCGACGAGCAGTACTTC.

V is TRBV30 and J is TRBJ1-1; D perhaps matches TRBD1 (5 bases). Trimming pared 4 bases from V and 10 bases from J, leaving 16 bases between. The germline V gene has CDR1 GTSNPN and CDR2 SVGIG (reference sequence). The CDR3 has 12 amino acids. The CDR3 spells CAWIPAGRGAFF. CDR3 in DNA: TGTGCCTGGATCCCTGCGGGGCGAGGAGCTTTCTTT.

This clone has just a few counts. V usage is TRBV29-1 and J usage is TRBJ2-3; TRBD1 aligns across 8 bases. The germline V gene has CDR1 SQVTM and CDR2 ANQGSEA. V lost 7 bases to trimming and J lost 4 bases; unmatched junction nucleotides: 4. The CDR3 is 12 residues long. CDR3 region: CSGRRGPDTQYF. The CDR3 coding sequence is TGCAGCGGACGCAGGGGGCCAGATACGCAGTATTTT.

This clone was seen a handful of times. The chain is built from TRBV4-2 and TRBJ2-4, with D tentatively TRBD1 or TRBD2 (6 bases each). V lost 0 bases and J lost 11, with 11 bases in between. CDR1 is LGHNA, CDR2 YNFKEQ, per germline. There are 13 residues in the CDR3. For the CDR3, the DNA is TGTGCCAGCAGCCAAGATAGGGGGGACCTTCAGTACTTC. Translating gives CASSQDRGDLQYF.

As for this clone: One end of the junction is discordant with germline, which a read error may explain. The chain has TRBV6-6 and TRBJ1-5; TRBD1 agrees at 7 bases. The CDR3 extends over 11 amino acids. CDR1 MNHNY and CDR2 SVGAGI come from the germline V gene (reference sequence). In nucleotides, the CDR3 is TGCGCAGGGGGAGATAATCAGCCCCAGCATTTT. Translating gives CAGGDNQPQHF.

The sample holds one count of this clone. This chain uses TRBV5-1 with TRBJ2-7; TRBD1 agrees at 9 bases. CDR3 length: 14 amino acids. Germline V gene data show CDR1 as SGHRS and CDR2 as YFSETQ. J was trimmed by 2 bases and V by 4 bases; bases with no gene match: 4. The CDR3 loop is CASSRNRGPYEQYF. Written as DNA, the CDR3 is TGCGCCAGCAGCCGGAACAGGGGGCCCTACGAGCAGTACTTC.

The CDR3 DNA reads TGTGCCAGCAGGGGGTTCCAAGGAGGAGGCTACACCTTC. Protein product: CASRGFQGGGYTF. V is TRBV6-5 and J is TRBJ1-2; the D is unclear. Germline V gene lookup returns CDR1 MNHEY and CDR2 SVGAGI. The CDR3 consists of 13 residues. Trimming took 6 bases from V and 8 from J, leaving 16 bases between them.

The chain is built from TRBV18 and TRBJ2-5; D remains ambiguous. V was clipped by 6 bases and J by 0 bases, with 11 bases between them. This CDR3 has 14 amino acids. CDR1 KGHSH and CDR2 LQKENI come from the germline V gene. This chain's CDR3 is CASSSSLYQETQYF. Here the CDR3 DNA reads TGTGCCAGCTCCTCCAGCCTGTACCAAGAGACCCAGTACTTC.